The T cell receptor beta chain described here comes from a study of OX40 agonist ivuxolimab in advanced cancers. Study-wide context: The mean age was around 56 years, ranging from roughly 23 to 79, with 82.7% of participants male. Treatment received earlier with anti-PD-1, anti-PD-L1 or anti-CTLA-4 agents was allowed, and over 30% had some.

Clones were sequenced by immunoSEQ multiplex PCR, and TCRdb holds only the in-frame ones, with some missing. The repertoire holds 55,000 to 80,000 clones, with 89% as singletons. V lost 1 base, J lost 9 bases, and 7 bases lay in between. This CDR3 spans 11 amino acids. Germline CDR1 and CDR2: SGHRS and YFSETQ. The V gene is TRBV5-1, the J gene TRBJ2-5, with no clear D. Here the sequenced sample was CD4+ or CD8+ T cells sorted from blood, taken in a trial of the OX40 agonist ivuxolimab. The origin of this receptor is an adult with an advanced solid tumor such as melanoma, head and neck, liver or kidney cancer. CDR3 nucleotide sequence: TGCGCCAGCAGCTTGCTTGAGGCCCAGTACTTC. Its protein is CASSLLEAQYF. Drawing the rest from reference TRBV5-1 and TRBJ2-5, the complete variable domain is KAGVTQTPRYLIKTRGQQVTLSCSPISGHRSVSWYQQTPGQGLQFLFEYFSETQRNKGNFPGRFSGRQFSNSRSEMNVSTLELGDSALYLCASSLLEAQYFGPGTRLLVL.